What follows is one TCR beta chain and its context. This sample is part of a study of blood T cells in healthy people across ages. V trimming: 4 bases; J trimming: 7 bases; junction bases outside the gene matches: 14. The CDR3 spans 16 residues. Germline CDR1 is KGHDR and CDR2 is SFDVKD. Next came a second PCR, run for about 7 to 12 cycles, which used a sample-barcoded 5' primer along with a J-beta primer mix. A 12-random-nucleotide template-switch adaptor tagged each cDNA molecule. From the 5' RACE reads, TCRdb called clonotypes with MiXCR, one entry per CDR3 protein. Altogether 2 million or so distinct CDR3 sequences are present, around 50% being singletons, with the ten largest covering 2.1%.

V gene TRBV24-1 combines with J gene TRBJ2-7; 8 bases align to TRBD2. The receptor comes from a woman aged 35 to 49 in good health. The sequencing input was blood. The CDR3 here is CATSELGLVDYNEQYF. The CDR3 DNA follows: TGTGCCACCAGTGAACTGGGACTAGTGGATTACAATGAGCAGTACTTC.